A single TCR beta chain is shown here with its context. Under the authors' procedure: Amplification with reference gene primers provided the estimates of nucleated cell counts. Sequenced by immunoSEQ multiplex PCR; TCRdb stores in-frame clones only, minus some. Clone size and V and J calls were adopted from that table, with D and trimming inferred from the DNA. The sample contains about 150,000 clones, around 86% of which appear only once. Looked up from germline, CDR1 is MNHNY and CDR2 is SVGAGI (reference sequence). Germline trimming cut 3 bases from V and 7 bases from J; bases unmatched to any gene: 5. The CDR3 consists of 14 residues. The entry originates in a study of blood T cell repertoires in COVID-19. Whole-study context: From the United States, Italy and Spain came samples of acute and convalescent COVID-19. PBMCs, B-cell-depleted T cells, or T cells were the source of the cDNA or gDNA that made up the material.

Sequenced material: peripheral blood. This chain links TRBV6-6 with TRBJ2-7; TRBD2 matches at 11 bases. This TCR was sampled from a woman aged 60-75 years with active or convalescent COVID-19. The CDR3: CASSYGLAGPEQYF. The CDR3 bases are TGTGCCAGCAGTTATGGACTAGCGGGCCCTGAGCAGTACTTC.